The 18 T cell receptor beta chains below all came from one sample that was sequenced in a study of glioma-infiltrating T cells after dendritic cell vaccination. TCRdb keeps only in-frame clones here, not all; method: immunoSEQ multiplex PCR. The sample lists 40,000 or so clones, about 80% occurring once. The sequencing used blood, collected before dendritic cell vaccination. These receptors were collected from a human donor with glioblastoma.

This rearrangement joins TRBV11-3 to TRBJ2-5; a possible D gene is TRBD1 (6 bases). Trimming removed 2 bases from V and 4 bases from J, with 11 bases in between. This CDR3 region has 14 residues. Germline CDR1 and CDR2: SGHNT and YENEEA. CDR3 sequence reads: CASSLLGQRETQYF. The CDR3 nucleotides are TGTGCCAGCAGCTTACTCGGACAGAGAGAGACCCAGTACTTC.

This clone was detected once. A much larger clone is a single base away; this may be a read error. Different DNA sequences within this sample yield the same CDR3. The rearrangement uses TRBV6-1 and TRBJ2-1, with D perhaps TRBD2 (6 bases). The CDR3 has 15 amino acids. Trimming shortened V by 0 bases and J by 6 bases, and 12 bases separated the two germline ends. CDR1 MNHNS and CDR2 SASEGT come from the germline V gene. In nucleotides, the CDR3 is TGTGCCAGCAGTGAAGCTAGCGGAGGGGCCAATGAGCAGTTCTTC. Translated: CASSEASGGANEQFF.

This chain connects TRBV19 to TRBJ2-5; 12 bases map to TRBD2. The length of the CDR3 is 18 residues. The junction had 13 bases not matched to a gene; V was cut back by 7 bases and J by 1 base. Germline V gives CDR1 LNHDA, CDR2 SQIVND (reference sequence). The chain's CDR3 is CASKVAHWTSGAQETQYF. CDR3 sequence (DNA): TGTGCCAGTAAGGTTGCCCATTGGACTAGCGGGGCCCAAGAGACCCAGTACTTC. Combining the CDR3 with reference TRBV19 and TRBJ2-5 gives the whole variable domain DGGITQSPKYLFRKEGQNVTLSCEQNLNHDAMYWYRQDPGQGLRLIYYSQIVNDFQKGDIAEGYSVSREKKESFPLTVTSAQKNPTAFYLCASKVAHWTSGAQETQYFGPGTRLLVL.

V gene TRBV7-9 combines with J gene TRBJ2-5, with D perhaps TRBD1 (5 bases). Trimming pared 5 bases from V and 2 bases from J, leaving 12 bases between. The CDR3 sequence is 14 residues long. In germline, CDR1 is SEHNR, CDR2 FQNEAQ (reference sequence). The CDR3 sequence is CASSRPRGQETQYF. DNA of the CDR3: TGTGCCAGCAGCCGCCCTAGGGGTCAAGAGACCCAGTACTTC.

The V call is TRBV19, the J call TRBJ2-3; 7 bases match TRBD1. CDR1 and CDR2 from the germline V gene are LNHDA and SQIVND (reference sequence). This CDR3 has 14 amino acids. The J segment lost 4 bases and the V segment lost 4 bases, leaving 5 bases of the junction unmatched. CDR3 in DNA: TGTGCCAGTAGTAGTCAGGGGGACGCAGATACGCAGTATTTT. Translated, it gives CASSSQGDADTQYF.

V gene TRBV6-4 combines with J gene TRBJ1-2, with 8 nucleotides matching TRBD1. Germline loops: CDR1 MRHNA, CDR2 SNTAGT. The length of the CDR3 is 18 residues. V shed 2 bases and J 4 bases; nucleotides not matched to a gene: 15. The CDR3 loop is CASSDLRTGLPPFYGYTF. As DNA, the CDR3 is TGTGCCAGCAGTGACCTGAGGACAGGGCTTCCACCTTTCTATGGCTACACCTTC.

The chain recombines TRBV2 with TRBJ1-5, with 10 nucleotides matching TRBD1. CDR3 size: 14 residues. In germline, CDR1 is SNHLY, CDR2 FYNNEI. Germline trimming cut 6 bases from V and 4 bases from J; bases unmatched to any gene: 3. In nucleotides, the CDR3 is TGTGCCAGCAGGAGGGACAGGGGAAATCAGCCCCAGCATTTT. It specifies CASRRDRGNQPQHF. Supplemented by reference TRBV2 and TRBJ1-5, the full variable domain reads EPEVTQTPSHQVTQMGQEVILRCVPISNHLYFYWYRQILGQKVEFLVSFYNNEISEKSEIFDDQFSVERPDGSNFTLKIRSTKLEDSAMYFCASRRDRGNQPQHFGDGTRLSIL.

The chain has TRBV28 and TRBJ1-1; tentative D call: TRBD1 (5 bases). There are 14 residues in the CDR3. CDR1 MDHEN and CDR2 SYDVKM come from the germline V gene. The V end was cut by 4 bases, the J end by 4 bases, with 13 bases between. CDR3 in amino acids: CASSSGFLGTEAFF. The DNA for the CDR3 is TGTGCCAGCAGTTCAGGGTTTTTGGGCACTGAAGCTTTCTTT.

The chain has TRBV11-3 and TRBJ2-1; 9 positions agree with TRBD1. Losses at the gene ends were 4 bases for V and 0 bases for J; bases not matched to a gene: 13. Germline CDR1 reads SGHNT; CDR2 reads YENEEA. The CDR3 runs to 19 residues. CDR3 sequence (DNA): TGTGCCAGCAGCTCCCGTCCCGGGACAGGGCCCTACTCCTACAATGAGCAGTTCTTC. This sequence encodes CASSSRPGTGPYSYNEQFF.

The chain carries TRBV10-1 and TRBJ2-7; TRBD2 agrees at 7 bases. J lost 1 base, V lost 6 bases, and 6 bases had no gene match. The CDR3 loop spans 14 amino acids. Germline V CDR1 and CDR2: WNHNN, SYGVQD (reference sequence). The CDR3 coding sequence is TGCGCCAGCAGGCAAGCGGGGCCTTCCTACGAGCAGTACTTC. Amino acid sequence: CASRQAGPSYEQYF.

The chain is built from TRBV7-8 and TRBJ1-6; D is possibly TRBD1 (5 bases). Trimming cost V 5 bases and J 0 bases, with 20 bases left between them. Germline V gene data show CDR1 as SGHVS and CDR2 as FQNEAQ. The CDR3 is made up of 19 amino acids. The CDR3 DNA reads TGTGCCAGCAGCACACCATCCGGGACTGCTAGCTCCTATAATTCACCCCTCCACTTT. Translation gives CASSTPSGTASSYNSPLHF.

The rearrangement links TRBV7-3 to TRBJ1-1; D may be TRBD1 (6 bases). CDR1 and CDR2 from the germline V gene are SGHTA and FQGTGA. CDR3 length equals 15 residues. V lost 11 bases to trimming and J lost 3 bases, with 22 bases between them. CDR3 bases: TGTGCCTCAAAGGAGGGGGGGTGGGAACACACTGAAGCTTTCTTT. Translation: CASKEGGWEHTEAFF.

The chain carries TRBV10-3 and TRBJ1-1, with a possible D match to TRBD1 (5 bases). V lost 0 bases, J lost 0 bases, and 14 bases lay in between. Germline values: CDR1 ENHRY, CDR2 SYGVKD. This CDR3 is 17 amino acids long. The CDR3 reads CAISESDYLGVNTEAFF. The CDR3 bases are TGTGCCATCAGTGAGTCGGACTATTTGGGGGTGAACACTGAAGCTTTCTTT.

V gene TRBV7-9 combines with J gene TRBJ1-1, with D perhaps TRBD1 (6 bases). The germline V gene has CDR1 SEHNR and CDR2 FQNEAQ (reference sequence). The CDR3 runs to 19 residues. Trimming cost V 5 bases and J 3 bases, with 28 bases left between them. DNA of the CDR3: TGTGCCAGCAGCCGAGCAACCCATTTCAGGGGCCCCGGGGACACTGAAGCTTTCTTT. The encoded protein is CASSRATHFRGPGDTEAFF.

The chain couples TRBV6-5 to TRBJ1-4; D ambiguous. Germline lookup yields CDR1 MNHEY and CDR2 SVGAGI. V was clipped by 2 bases and J by 7 bases, with 14 bases between them. This CDR3 has 15 residues. In DNA form, the CDR3 reads TGTGCCAGCAGTTACCGGGGAATGGTGCTTGAAAAACTGTTTTTT. Translated: CASSYRGMVLEKLFF.

The chain couples TRBV11-2 to TRBJ2-7; weak D call: TRBD1 (5 bases). Trimming left V 2 bases short and J 6 bases short, with 14 bases between. Germline CDR1 and CDR2: SGHAT and FQNNGV. The CDR3 contains 14 residues. CDR3 DNA: TGTGCCAGCAGCTTACAGGGTTCGGTCGGCGAGCAGTACTTC. Protein sequence: CASSLQGSVGEQYF. The full variable domain, completed using reference TRBV11-2 and TRBJ2-7, is EAGVAQSPRYKIIEKRQSVAFWCNPISGHATLYWYQQILGQGPKLLIQFQNNGVVDDSQLPKDRFSAERLKGVDSTLKIQPAKLEDSAVYLCASSLQGSVGEQYFGPGTRLTVT.

V gene TRBV30 combines with J gene TRBJ2-5, with TRBD1 as a possible D gene (6 bases). The V end was cut by 0 bases, the J end by 9 bases, with 14 bases between. The germline V gene has CDR1 GTSNPN and CDR2 SVGIG (reference sequence). This CDR3 spans 13 amino acids. Written as DNA, the CDR3 is TGTGCCTGGAGTGTACAGGGCCCGAGCCCCCAGTACTTC. The encoded protein is CAWSVQGPSPQYF.

This clone has only a few counts. The rearrangement uses TRBV6-1 and TRBJ2-3; 10 bases align to TRBD2. Trimming at V came to 2 bases and at J to 0 bases, leaving 8 bases not matched to a gene. The V gene's germline CDR1 is MNHNS and CDR2 SASEGT. The CDR3 extends over 18 amino acids. The CDR3 region is CASSELAGAVLSTDTQYF. DNA for the CDR3: TGTGCCAGCAGTGAACTAGCGGGGGCCGTTCTTAGCACAGATACGCAGTATTTT.